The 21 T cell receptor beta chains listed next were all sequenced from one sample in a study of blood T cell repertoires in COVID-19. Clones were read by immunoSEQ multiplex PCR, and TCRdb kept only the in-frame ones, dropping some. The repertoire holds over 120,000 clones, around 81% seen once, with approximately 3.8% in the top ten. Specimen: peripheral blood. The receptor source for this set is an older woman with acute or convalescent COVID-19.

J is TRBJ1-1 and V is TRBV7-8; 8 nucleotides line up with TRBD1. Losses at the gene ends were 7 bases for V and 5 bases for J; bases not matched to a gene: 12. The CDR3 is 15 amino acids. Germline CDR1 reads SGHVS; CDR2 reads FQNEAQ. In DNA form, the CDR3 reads TGTGCCAGCACTTATAGGACAGGGTGGGGGACTGAAGCTTTCTTT. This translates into CASTYRTGWGTEAFF.

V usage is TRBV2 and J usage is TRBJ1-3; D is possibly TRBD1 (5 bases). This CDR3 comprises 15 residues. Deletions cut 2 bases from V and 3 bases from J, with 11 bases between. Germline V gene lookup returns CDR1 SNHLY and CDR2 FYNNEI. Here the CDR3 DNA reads TGTGCCAGCAGTGAACTAGGGGTGTTTGGAAACACCATATATTTT. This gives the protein CASSELGVFGNTIYF.

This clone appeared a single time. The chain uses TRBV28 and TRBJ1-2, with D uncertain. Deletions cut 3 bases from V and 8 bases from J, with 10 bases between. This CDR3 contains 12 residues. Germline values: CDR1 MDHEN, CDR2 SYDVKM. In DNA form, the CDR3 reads TGTGCCAGCAGTTTGAGAGGCGGAGGCTACACCTTC. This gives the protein CASSLRGGGYTF.

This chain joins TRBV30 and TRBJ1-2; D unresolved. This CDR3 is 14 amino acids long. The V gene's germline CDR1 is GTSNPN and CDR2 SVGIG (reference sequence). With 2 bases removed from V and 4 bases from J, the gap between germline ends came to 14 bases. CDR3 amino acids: CAWSLRLIFYGYTF. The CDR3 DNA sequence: TGTGCCTGGAGTTTGCGACTGATATTCTATGGCTACACCTTC.

This CDR3 reads CASSPGQGGQETQYF. The DNA for the CDR3 is TGCGCCAGCAGCCCGGGACAGGGGGGACAAGAGACCCAGTACTTC. The genes are TRBV5-1 and TRBJ2-5; 11 bases are a match to TRBD1. V gave up 4 bases and J gave up 2 bases; unmatched junction bases: 4. From germline, CDR1 is SGHRS and CDR2 YFSETQ. The CDR3 is 15 amino acids.

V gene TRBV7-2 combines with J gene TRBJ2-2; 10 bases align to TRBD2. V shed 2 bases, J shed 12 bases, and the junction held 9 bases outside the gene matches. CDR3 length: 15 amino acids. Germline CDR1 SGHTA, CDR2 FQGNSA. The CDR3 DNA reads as TGTGCCAGCAGCTTAACTAGCGGGGCTACTGGGAAGCTGTTTTTT. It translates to CASSLTSGATGKLFF.

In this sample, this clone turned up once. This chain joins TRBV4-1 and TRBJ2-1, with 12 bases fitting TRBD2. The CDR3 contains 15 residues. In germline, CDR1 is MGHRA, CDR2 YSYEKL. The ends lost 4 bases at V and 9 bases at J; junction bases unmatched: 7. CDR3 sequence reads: CASSPLSSGRVEQFF. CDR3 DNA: TGCGCCAGCAGCCCGCTCTCTAGCGGGAGGGTTGAGCAGTTCTTC.

The CDR3 region is CASSLLPGSGNQPQHF. CDR3 DNA sequence: TGTGCCAGCAGTTTATTGCCGGGGAGCGGCAATCAGCCCCAGCATTTT. The genes are TRBV28 and TRBJ1-5; D is unresolved. The CDR3 is 16 residues long. V was clipped by 1 base and J by 2 bases, with 12 bases between them. CDR1 and CDR2 from the germline V gene are MDHEN and SYDVKM.

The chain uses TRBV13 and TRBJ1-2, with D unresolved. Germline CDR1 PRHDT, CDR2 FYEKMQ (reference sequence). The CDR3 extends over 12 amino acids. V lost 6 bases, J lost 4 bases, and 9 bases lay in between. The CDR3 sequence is CASSGTAYGYTF. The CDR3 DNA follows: TGTGCCAGCAGTGGAACAGCCTATGGCTACACCTTC.

The DNA of the CDR3 is TGCGCCAGCAGCTTACTAGCGAGCTCTGGAAACACCATATATTTT. Translated, it gives CASSLLASSGNTIYF. The rearrangement joins TRBV5-1 to TRBJ1-3; D is ambiguous. Trimming removed 2 bases from V and 0 bases from J, with 9 bases in between. Germline lookup yields CDR1 SGHRS and CDR2 YFSETQ. There are 15 residues in the CDR3.

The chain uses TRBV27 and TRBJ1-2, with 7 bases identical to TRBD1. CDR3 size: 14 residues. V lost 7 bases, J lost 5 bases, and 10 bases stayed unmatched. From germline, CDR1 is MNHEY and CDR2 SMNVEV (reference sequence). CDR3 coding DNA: TGTGCCAGCACTGCCGACAGGGCCAAATATGGCTACACCTTC. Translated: CASTADRAKYGYTF.

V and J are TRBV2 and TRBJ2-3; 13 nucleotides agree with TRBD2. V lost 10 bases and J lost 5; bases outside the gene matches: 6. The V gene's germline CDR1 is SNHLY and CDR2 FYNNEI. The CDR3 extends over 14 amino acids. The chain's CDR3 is CAITSGRARDTQYF. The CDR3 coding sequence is TGTGCCATTACTAGCGGGAGGGCCCGAGATACGCAGTATTTT.

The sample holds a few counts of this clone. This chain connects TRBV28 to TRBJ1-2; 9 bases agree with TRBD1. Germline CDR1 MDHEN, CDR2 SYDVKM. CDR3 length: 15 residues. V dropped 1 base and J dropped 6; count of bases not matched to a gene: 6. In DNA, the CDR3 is TGTGCCAGCAGTTTATCCGCGGGACAGGGTCATGGCTACACCTTC. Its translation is CASSLSAGQGHGYTF.

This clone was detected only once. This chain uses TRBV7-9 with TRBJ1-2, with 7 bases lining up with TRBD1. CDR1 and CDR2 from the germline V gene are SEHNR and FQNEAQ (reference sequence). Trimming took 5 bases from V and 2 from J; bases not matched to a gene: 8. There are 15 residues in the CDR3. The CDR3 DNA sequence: TGTGCCAGCAGCGATACAGGGGACCCAAACTATGGCTACACCTTC. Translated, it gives CASSDTGDPNYGYTF.

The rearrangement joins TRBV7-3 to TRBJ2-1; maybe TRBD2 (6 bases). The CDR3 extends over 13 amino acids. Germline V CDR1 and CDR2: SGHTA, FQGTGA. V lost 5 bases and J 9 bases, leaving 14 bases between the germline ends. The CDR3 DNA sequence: TGTGCCAGCAGCCCGAGCCGGGGGACTGAGCAGTTCTTC. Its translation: CASSPSRGTEQFF.

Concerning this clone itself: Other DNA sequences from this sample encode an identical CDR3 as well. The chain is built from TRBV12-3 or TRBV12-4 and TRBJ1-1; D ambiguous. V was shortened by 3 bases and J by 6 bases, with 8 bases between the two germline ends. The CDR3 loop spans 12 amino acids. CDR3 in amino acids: CASSLRVAEAFF. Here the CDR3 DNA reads TGTGCCAGCAGTTTGAGAGTTGCTGAAGCTTTCTTT.

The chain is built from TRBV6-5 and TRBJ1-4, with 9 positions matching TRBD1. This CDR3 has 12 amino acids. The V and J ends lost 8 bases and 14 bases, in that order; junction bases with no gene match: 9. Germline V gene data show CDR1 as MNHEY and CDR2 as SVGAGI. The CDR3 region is CASRETGGRLFF. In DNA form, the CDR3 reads TGTGCCAGCCGGGAAACAGGGGGCAGGCTGTTTTTT.

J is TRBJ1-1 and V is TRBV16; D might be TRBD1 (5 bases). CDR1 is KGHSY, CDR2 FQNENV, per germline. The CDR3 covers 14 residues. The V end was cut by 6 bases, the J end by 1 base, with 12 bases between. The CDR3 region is CASSPFDRNTEAFF. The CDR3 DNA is TGTGCCAGCAGTCCCTTCGACAGGAACACTGAAGCTTTCTTT.

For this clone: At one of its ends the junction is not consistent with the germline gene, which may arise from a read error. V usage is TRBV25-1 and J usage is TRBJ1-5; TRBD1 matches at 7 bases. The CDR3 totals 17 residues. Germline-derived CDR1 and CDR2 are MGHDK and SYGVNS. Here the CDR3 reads CASSQYLEDRWGQPQHF. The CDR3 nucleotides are TGTGCCAGCAGTCAATACTTAGAGGACAGGTGGGGTCAGCCCCAGCATTTT.

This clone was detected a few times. The CDR3 spells CASSLRDSPRGYTF. CDR3 bases: TGTGCCAGCAGTTTGAGGGACAGCCCACGGGGCTACACCTTC. The rearrangement uses TRBV28 and TRBJ1-2; 7 nucleotides agree with TRBD1. There are 14 residues in the CDR3. Trimming removed 3 bases from V and 8 bases from J; junction bases left unmatched: 9. The germline V gene has CDR1 MDHEN and CDR2 SYDVKM.

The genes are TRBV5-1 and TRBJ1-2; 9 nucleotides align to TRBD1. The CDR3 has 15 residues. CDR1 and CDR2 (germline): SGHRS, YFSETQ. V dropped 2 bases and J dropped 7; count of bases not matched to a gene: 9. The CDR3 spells CASSFTQTGGSGYTF. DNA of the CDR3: TGCGCCAGCAGCTTTACCCAGACAGGGGGATCTGGCTACACCTTC.